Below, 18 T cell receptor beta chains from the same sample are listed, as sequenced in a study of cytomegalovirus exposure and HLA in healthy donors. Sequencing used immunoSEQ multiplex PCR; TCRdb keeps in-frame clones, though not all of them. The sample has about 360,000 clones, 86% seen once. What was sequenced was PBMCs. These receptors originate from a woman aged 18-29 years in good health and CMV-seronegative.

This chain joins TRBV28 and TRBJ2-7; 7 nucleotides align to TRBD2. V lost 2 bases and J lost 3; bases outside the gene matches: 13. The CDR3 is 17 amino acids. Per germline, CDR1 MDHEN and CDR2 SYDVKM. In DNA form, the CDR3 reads TGTGCCAGCAGTTTACGTCCGGGCGGGAGAAACCTCTACGAGCAGTACTTC. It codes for CASSLRPGGRNLYEQYF.

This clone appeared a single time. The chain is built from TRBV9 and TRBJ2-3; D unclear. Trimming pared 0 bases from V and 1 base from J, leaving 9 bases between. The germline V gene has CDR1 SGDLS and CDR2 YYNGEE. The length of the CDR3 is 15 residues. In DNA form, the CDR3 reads TGTGCCAGCAGCGTAGAGTCTTCGGGCACAGATACGCAGTATTTT. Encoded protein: CASSVESSGTDTQYF.

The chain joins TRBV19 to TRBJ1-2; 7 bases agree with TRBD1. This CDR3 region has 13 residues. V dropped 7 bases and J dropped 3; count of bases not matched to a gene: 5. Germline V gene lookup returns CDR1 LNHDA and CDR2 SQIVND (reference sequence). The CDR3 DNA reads TGTGCCAGTACAGACAGGGTGGACTATGGCTACACCTTC. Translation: CASTDRVDYGYTF.

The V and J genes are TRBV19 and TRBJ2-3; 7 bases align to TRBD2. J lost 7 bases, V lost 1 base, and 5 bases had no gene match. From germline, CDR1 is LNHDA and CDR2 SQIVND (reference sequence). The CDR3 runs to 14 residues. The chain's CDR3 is CASSIVGRLNTQYF. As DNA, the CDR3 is TGTGCCAGTAGTATAGTCGGGAGGTTGAATACGCAGTATTTT.

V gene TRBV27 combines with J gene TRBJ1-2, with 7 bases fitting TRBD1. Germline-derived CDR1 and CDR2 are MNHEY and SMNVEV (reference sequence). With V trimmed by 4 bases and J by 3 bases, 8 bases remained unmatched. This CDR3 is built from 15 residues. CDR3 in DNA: TGTGCCAGCAGTTCCCGCTACACAGGGGACTATGGCTACACCTTC. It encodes CASSSRYTGDYGYTF.

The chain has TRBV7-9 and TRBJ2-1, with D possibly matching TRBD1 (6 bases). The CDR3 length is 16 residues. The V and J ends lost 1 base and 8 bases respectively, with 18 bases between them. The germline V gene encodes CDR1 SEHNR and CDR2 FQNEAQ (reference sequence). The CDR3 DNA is TGTGCCAGCAGCTTAGACTCCAGCCAGGGGAAGCATGAGCAGTTCTTC. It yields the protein CASSLDSSQGKHEQFF.

CDR3 loop: CASSWGGTEAFF. For the CDR3, the DNA is TGTGCCAGTAGTTGGGGAGGTACTGAAGCTTTCTTT. This sequence joins TRBV19 and TRBJ1-1, with unresolved D. The CDR3 runs 12 residues. Trimming cost V 5 bases and J 5 bases, with 9 bases left between them. Germline CDR1 LNHDA, CDR2 SQIVND (reference sequence).

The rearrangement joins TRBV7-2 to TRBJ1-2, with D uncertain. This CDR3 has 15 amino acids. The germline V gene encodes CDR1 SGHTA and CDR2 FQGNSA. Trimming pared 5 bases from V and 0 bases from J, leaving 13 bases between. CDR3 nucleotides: TGTGCCAGCAGCCTTCGATCAGGTCCTAACTATGGCTACACCTTC. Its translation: CASSLRSGPNYGYTF.

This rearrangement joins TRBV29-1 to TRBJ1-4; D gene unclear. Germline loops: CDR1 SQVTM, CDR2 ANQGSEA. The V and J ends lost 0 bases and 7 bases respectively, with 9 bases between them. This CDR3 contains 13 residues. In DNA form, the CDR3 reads TGCAGCGTTGAAGAAAGTGGGCGTGAAAAACTGTTTTTT. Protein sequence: CSVEESGREKLFF. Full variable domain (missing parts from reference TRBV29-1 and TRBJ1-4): SAVISQKPSRDICQRGTSLTIQCQVDSQVTMMFWYRQQPGQSLTLIATANQGSEATYESGFVIDKFPISRPNLTFSTLTVSNMSPEDSSIYLCSVEESGREKLFFGSGTQLSVL.

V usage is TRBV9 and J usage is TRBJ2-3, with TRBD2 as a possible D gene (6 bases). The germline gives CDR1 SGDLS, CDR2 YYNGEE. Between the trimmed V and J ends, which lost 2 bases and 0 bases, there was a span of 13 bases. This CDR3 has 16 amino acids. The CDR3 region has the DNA TGTGCCAGCAGCGTTCCGGGACTCGAGAGCACAGATACGCAGTATTTT. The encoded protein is CASSVPGLESTDTQYF. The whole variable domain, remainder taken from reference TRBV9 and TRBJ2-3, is DSGVTQTPKHLITATGQRVTLRCSPRSGDLSVYWYQQSLDQGLQFLIQYYNGEERAKGNILERFSAQQFPDLHSELNLSSLELGDSALYFCASSVPGLESTDTQYFGPGTRLTVL.

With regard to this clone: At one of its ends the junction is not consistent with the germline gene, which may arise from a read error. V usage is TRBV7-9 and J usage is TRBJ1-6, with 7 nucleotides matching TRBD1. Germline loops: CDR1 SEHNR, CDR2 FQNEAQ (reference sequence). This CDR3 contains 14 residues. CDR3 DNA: TGTGCCAGCAGGTTAGGGGGCGCGGATTCACCCCTCCACTTT. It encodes CASRLGGADSPLHF.

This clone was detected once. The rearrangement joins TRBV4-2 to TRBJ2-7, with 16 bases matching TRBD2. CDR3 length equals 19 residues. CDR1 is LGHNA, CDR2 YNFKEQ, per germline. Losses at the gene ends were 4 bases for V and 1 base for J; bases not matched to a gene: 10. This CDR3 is CASSRSIGTSGGVSYEQYF. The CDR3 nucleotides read TGTGCCAGCAGCCGATCGATAGGGACTAGCGGGGGGGTGTCCTACGAGCAGTACTTC.

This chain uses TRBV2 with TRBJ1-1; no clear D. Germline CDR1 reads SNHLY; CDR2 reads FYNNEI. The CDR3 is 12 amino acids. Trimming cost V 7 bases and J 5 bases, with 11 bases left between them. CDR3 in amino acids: CASTSQRTEAFF. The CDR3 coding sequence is TGTGCCAGCACTAGCCAACGGACTGAAGCTTTCTTT.

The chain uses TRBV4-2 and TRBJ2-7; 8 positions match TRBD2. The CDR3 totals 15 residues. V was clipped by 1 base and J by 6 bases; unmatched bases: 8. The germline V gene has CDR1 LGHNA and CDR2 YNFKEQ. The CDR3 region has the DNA TGTGCCAGCAGCCAAGCTCCGGGGGGGCCGGGCGAGCAGTACTTC. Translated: CASSQAPGGPGEQYF.

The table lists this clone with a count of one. CDR3 loop: CASRQLAGGYQETQYF. The CDR3 nucleotides are TGTGCCAGCAGACAACTAGCGGGGGGGTATCAAGAGACCCAGTACTTC. The chain recombines TRBV7-8 with TRBJ2-5; 13 bases align to TRBD2. The CDR3 has 16 amino acids. Germline CDR1 reads SGHVS; CDR2 reads FQNEAQ. The V and J ends lost 6 bases and 2 bases, in that order; junction bases with no gene match: 6.

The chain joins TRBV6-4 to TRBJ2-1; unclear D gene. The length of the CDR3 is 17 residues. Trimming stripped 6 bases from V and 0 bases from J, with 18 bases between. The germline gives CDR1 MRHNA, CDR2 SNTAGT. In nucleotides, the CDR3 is TGTGCCAGCAGCGCTTATTTTGTAGTAACCTCCTACAATGAGCAGTTCTTC. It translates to CASSAYFVVTSYNEQFF.

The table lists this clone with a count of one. The CDR3 region has the DNA TGTGCCAGCCGGGGGGGGCTCTCCAGCAATGAGCAGTTCTTC. It yields the protein CASRGGLSSNEQFF. The rearrangement joins TRBV2 to TRBJ2-1; 8 bases agree with TRBD2. CDR1 and CDR2 from the germline V gene are SNHLY and FYNNEI. This CDR3 has 14 residues. With V trimmed by 8 bases and J by 6 bases, 9 bases remained unmatched.

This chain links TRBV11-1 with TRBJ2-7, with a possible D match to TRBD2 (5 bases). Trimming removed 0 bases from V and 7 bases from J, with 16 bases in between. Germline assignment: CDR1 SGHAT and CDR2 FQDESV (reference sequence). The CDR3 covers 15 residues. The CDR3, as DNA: TGTGCCAGCAGCTTAGCGGGAGCAGGTTCGCGGGAGCAGTACTTC. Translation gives CASSLAGAGSREQYF.